This TCR beta chain is drawn from a study of metastatic and nonmetastatic thyroid tumors. Across the whole study: A comparison of repertoires was made across blood and tumor or nodule tissue from malignant and benign thyroid patients.

Study outcomes and limitations: Within blood and tumor, benign nodules reportedly had significantly lower TCR beta diversity than malignant thyroid tumors did.

In germline, CDR1 is SGHTA, CDR2 FQGNSA. V lost 5 bases, J lost 8 bases, and 8 bases stayed unmatched. This CDR3 spans 14 amino acids. In the authors' workflow: A distant-metastasis classifier for papillary thyroid cancer was built using CDR3 differences across clinicopathological groups. TCRdb re-processed the PCR reads through MiXCR. For this entry, the V and J calls and clone size follow TCRdb and not the study's own pipeline. The sample has thousands of clones, about 14% seen once. This clone is labeled medium-sized. What it recognizes is unknown. No treatment of any kind had been given to any patient before thyroid surgery.

The source is a female donor with papillary thyroid cancer or a benign thyroid nodule (not recorded which). Some clones in this sample may be carry-over from other donors' samples. Sequencing was done on a sample of blood. The V gene is TRBV7-2, the J gene TRBJ1-2; the match to TRBD1 covers 10 bases. CDR3 residues: CASSATGTGDGYTF. The CDR3 nucleotides read TGTGCCAGCAGCGCGACCGGGACAGGGGACGGCTACACCTTC.